This TCR beta chain was retrieved from a study of CD8 T cells in Susac syndrome. The germline V gene encodes CDR1 KGHSH and CDR2 LQKENI. V lost 5 bases and J 4 bases, leaving 8 bases between the germline ends. The CDR3 covers 12 residues. Random hexamers were used to reverse transcribe an amount of about 0.45 to 1 ug RNA. Via MiXCR, TCRdb re-called the immunoSEQ multiplex PCR reads, giving one row per CDR3 protein. Of 150,000 to 200,000 distinct CDR3 sequences listed, more than 90% are singletons. Matching for age and sex applied to the controls, who were healthy donors. The V and J genes are TRBV18 and TRBJ1-1, with D unclear. The receptor comes from a human donor in good health. The material sequenced was CD4+ T cells from PBMCs. CDR3 region: CASSAEGTEAFF. The CDR3 DNA follows: TGTGCCAGCTCAGCCGAGGGCACTGAAGCTTTCTTT. The full variable domain, completed using reference TRBV18 and TRBJ1-1, is NAGVMQNPRHLVRRRGQEARLRCSPMKGHSHVYWYRQLPEEGLKFMVYLQKENIIDESGMPKERFSAEFPKEGPSILRIQQVVRGDSAAYFCASSAEGTEAFFGQGTRLTVV.